A single sample is the source of the 27 T cell receptor beta chains below, sequenced in a study of identical twins. TCRdb re-called the 5' RACE reads through MiXCR, storing one row per CDR3 protein. This repertoire shows some 790,000 distinct CDR3 sequences, roughly 18% found once; its top ten account for around 13%. These data also featured in a second study, about T cells expressing NK-cell markers.

What was sequenced was PBMCs. The receptor source for this set is a woman aged 18-29 years in good health.

This rearrangement joins TRBV7-3 to TRBJ1-2; unclear D gene. CDR1 is SGHTA, CDR2 FQGTGA, per germline. V dropped 4 bases and J dropped 8 bases, with 14 bases sitting between them. This CDR3 spans 13 amino acids. Here the CDR3 reads CASSSGGGGGYTF. The CDR3 bases are TGTGCCAGCAGCTCCGGCGGAGGAGGAGGCTACACCTTC.

The chain combines TRBV27 with TRBJ2-1; D ambiguous. The CDR3 is 12 residues long. The germline gives CDR1 MNHEY, CDR2 SMNVEV (reference sequence). CDR3 residues: CAVLGTYNEQFF. CDR3 coding DNA: TGTGCGGTTCTAGGGACCTACAATGAGCAGTTCTTC.

The chain has TRBV6-5 and TRBJ1-1; D unclear. Germline V lookup: CDR1 MNHEY, CDR2 SVGAGI. Trimming shortened V by 7 bases and J by 3 bases, and 9 bases separated the two germline ends. This CDR3 region has 12 residues. CDR3 protein: CASKREDTEAFF. CDR3 in DNA: TGTGCCAGCAAAAGGGAGGACACTGAAGCTTTCTTT.

The table lists this clonotype with a few counts. This rearrangement joins TRBV6-5 to TRBJ2-5; 7 bases match TRBD2. The CDR3 spans 16 residues. V lost 3 bases, J lost 4 bases, and 11 bases stayed unmatched. Per the germline V gene, CDR1 is MNHEY and CDR2 is SVGAGI. The CDR3 bases are TGTGCCAGCAGTTATGGGACGGGAGGAGCAGGAGAGACCCAGTACTTC. Translation: CASSYGTGGAGETQYF.

This clonotype was observed many times. The chain has TRBV11-3 and TRBJ2-1; D unclear. V lost 4 bases, J lost 7 bases, and 17 bases lay in between. The CDR3 is 15 residues long. Germline V gives CDR1 SGHNT, CDR2 YENEEA. CDR3 nucleotide sequence: TGTGCCAGCAGCTGGGGAAGACTGGAAGCGAATGAGCAGTTCTTC. Amino acid sequence: CASSWGRLEANEQFF.

The gene calls are TRBV5-1 and TRBJ1-1, with unresolved D. V lost 4 bases and J lost 0, with 7 bases in between. Per the germline V gene, CDR1 is SGHRS and CDR2 is YFSETQ. This CDR3 has 13 amino acids. CDR3 nucleotide sequence: TGCGCCAGCAGCATACAGATGAACACTGAAGCTTTCTTT. It yields the protein CASSIQMNTEAFF.

This clonotype was observed once. The gene calls are TRBV2 and TRBJ2-1, with D tentatively TRBD1 or TRBD2 (6 bases each). The germline V gene encodes CDR1 SNHLY and CDR2 FYNNEI. Trimming removed 6 bases from V and 9 bases from J, with 12 bases in between. The CDR3 has 12 residues. The CDR3 loop reads CASRAGGFEQFF. The CDR3 bases are TGTGCCAGCAGGGCCGGGGGCTTTGAGCAGTTCTTC.

This clonotype was recorded many times. V and J are TRBV7-7 and TRBJ2-5; 9 nucleotides agree with TRBD2. CDR3 length: 15 residues. The junction had 7 bases not matched to a gene; V was cut back by 5 bases and J by 3 bases. From germline, CDR1 is SSHAT and CDR2 FNYEAQ (reference sequence). CDR3: CASSNSGSGEETQYF. CDR3 coding DNA: TGTGCCAGCAGCAATAGCGGGAGCGGGGAAGAGACCCAGTACTTC.

This clonotype was seen a handful of times. The rearrangement links TRBV14 to TRBJ2-1; 7 positions match TRBD2. The CDR3 covers 16 residues. Germline V CDR1 and CDR2: SGHDN, FVKESK. J gave up 0 bases and V 3 bases, and 5 bases lay outside the gene matches. The CDR3, as DNA: TGTGCCAGCAGCCATATAGCGGGTAGCTCCTACAATGAGCAGTTCTTC. Protein product: CASSHIAGSSYNEQFF.

This clonotype was seen a handful of times. The genes are TRBV5-1 and TRBJ2-1; 8 bases map to TRBD2. The CDR3 extends over 14 amino acids. Losses at the gene ends were 6 bases for V and 6 bases for J; bases not matched to a gene: 8. The germline gives CDR1 SGHRS, CDR2 YFSETQ. The CDR3 here is CASTSLSGGNEQFF. DNA of the CDR3: TGCGCCAGCACATCTTTAAGCGGGGGCAATGAGCAGTTCTTC.

The chain has TRBV29-1 and TRBJ2-3, with D tentatively TRBD1 (6 bases). CDR1 and CDR2 (germline): SQVTM, ANQGSEA. The ends were cut back, 8 bases at V and 2 bases at J, with 17 bases in the middle. This CDR3 comprises 14 residues. The chain's CDR3 is CSFRERTDTDTQYF. CDR3 sequence (DNA): TGCAGCTTCAGAGAGCGGACAGACACAGATACGCAGTATTTT.

This clonotype has just a few counts. The junction does not match germline at one end; this may be a read error. J is TRBJ2-7 and V is TRBV3-1; D is uncertain. CDR3 size: 11 residues. Per germline, CDR1 LGHDT and CDR2 YNNKEL (reference sequence). The CDR3 spells CASSQANYEVF. The CDR3 DNA is TGTGCCAGCAGCCAGGCTAACTACGAAGTCTTC.

J is TRBJ2-7 and V is TRBV20-1, with TRBD2 identical over 8 bases. The CDR3 has 14 residues. The germline CDR1 and CDR2 sequences are DFQATT and SNEGSKA (reference sequence). V shed 5 bases, J shed 6 bases, and the junction held 12 bases outside the gene matches. The CDR3 reads CSAPRRGGTGEQYF. CDR3 in DNA: TGCAGTGCTCCACGTCGGGGGGGAACGGGCGAGCAGTACTTC.

The chain joins TRBV6-2 or TRBV6-3 to TRBJ2-6, with D tentatively TRBD2 (6 bases). Germline assignment: CDR1 MNHEY and CDR2 SVGEGT. The germline V and J ends were trimmed by 2 bases and 1 base, with 15 bases remaining between them. This CDR3 region has 18 residues. CDR3 in amino acids: CASSYRRGVPSGANVLTF. The CDR3 DNA reads as TGTGCCAGCAGTTACCGCCGCGGGGTTCCTTCTGGGGCCAACGTCCTGACTTTC.

This clonotype was seen only a few times. J is TRBJ1-1 and V is TRBV19; D remains unclear. The CDR3 covers 13 residues. Germline V gene data show CDR1 as LNHDA and CDR2 as SQIVND (reference sequence). V lost 3 bases and J lost 1, with 6 bases in between. CDR3 in amino acids: CASSIRGNTEAFF. CDR3 coding DNA: TGTGCCAGTAGTATTCGAGGGAACACTGAAGCTTTCTTT. Combining the CDR3 with reference TRBV19 and TRBJ1-1 gives the whole variable domain DGGITQSPKYLFRKEGQNVTLSCEQNLNHDAMYWYRQDPGQGLRLIYYSQIVNDFQKGDIAEGYSVSREKKESFPLTVTSAQKNPTAFYLCASSIRGNTEAFFGQGTRLTVV.

A few counts support this clonotype. V is TRBV7-9 and J is TRBJ2-1; D is unclear. The CDR3 sequence is 15 residues long. Germline CDR1 and CDR2: SEHNR and FQNEAQ (reference sequence). V gave up 3 bases and J gave up 5 bases, with 14 bases separating them. Written as DNA, the CDR3 is TGTGCCAGCAGCTTTGGCGGTGGTAGCAACAATGAGCAGTTCTTC. As protein: CASSFGGGSNNEQFF.

The chain carries TRBV5-1 and TRBJ2-7, with D perhaps TRBD1 or TRBD2 (5 bases each). The V gene lost 2 bases and the J gene lost 5 bases, with 23 bases spanning the gap. This CDR3 spans 17 amino acids. CDR1 and CDR2 from the germline V gene are SGHRS and YFSETQ. CDR3 region: CASSFLPGPSSGDEQYF. In nucleotides, the CDR3 is TGCGCCAGCAGCTTTCTACCGGGACCCTCCTCCGGCGACGAGCAGTACTTC.

This clonotype occurred a few times. The chain links TRBV7-6 to TRBJ2-2, with TRBD2 matching 8 bases. Trimming removed 0 bases from V and 6 bases from J; junction bases left unmatched: 6. CDR1 is SGHVS and CDR2 is FNYEAQ in the germline V gene. The CDR3 runs to 16 residues. CDR3 sequence reads: CASSLAAGGTAGELFF. The CDR3 DNA reads as TGTGCCAGCAGCTTAGCCGCGGGGGGAACCGCCGGGGAGCTGTTTTTT.

Only a few counts were recorded for this clonotype. The junction departs from the called germline gene at one end, perhaps through a read error. The chain employs TRBV20-1 and TRBJ2-3; D is unclear. Germline V gene lookup returns CDR1 DFQATT and CDR2 SNEGSKA (reference sequence). The CDR3 is 12 residues long. In DNA form, the CDR3 reads TGCAGTGCTAGAGACGGAATAGATACGCAGTATTTC. Translated: CSARDGIDTQYF.

The chain links TRBV20-1 to TRBJ2-5, with 9 bases aligning to TRBD1. V lost 1 base and J lost 1; bases outside the gene matches: 4. Germline assignment: CDR1 DFQATT and CDR2 SNEGSKA (reference sequence). CDR3 length equals 15 residues. CDR3 bases: TGCAGTGCTAGAGGGGACAGGGCTCGCCAAGAGACCCAGTACTTC. Its protein is CSARGDRARQETQYF.

The J gene is TRBJ2-1, the V gene TRBV7-9; no firm D call. The CDR3 extends over 13 amino acids. Germline CDR1 reads SEHNR; CDR2 reads FQNEAQ (reference sequence). The germline V and J ends were trimmed by 1 base and 10 bases, with 11 bases remaining between them. CDR3 sequence (DNA): TGTGCCAGCAGCTTAGATTTTCTGGGGGAGCAGTTCTTC. Amino acids: CASSLDFLGEQFF.

The V and J genes are TRBV7-9 and TRBJ2-2; D is undetermined. Germline lookup yields CDR1 SEHNR and CDR2 FQNEAQ (reference sequence). CDR3 length equals 14 residues. V shed 5 bases and J shed 7 bases, with 14 bases lying between them. CDR3 in DNA: TGTGCCAGCAGCCCAACGACGAGTGACGGGGAGCTGTTTTTT. Translating it yields CASSPTTSDGELFF.

J is TRBJ1-2 and V is TRBV29-1; the D gene is possibly TRBD1 (5 bases). Trimming removed 6 bases from V and 8 bases from J, with 13 bases in between. Germline V gene data show CDR1 as SQVTM and CDR2 as ANQGSEA. The CDR3 is 11 amino acids. The CDR3 sequence: CSVGDYNGYTF. As DNA, the CDR3 is TGCAGCGTGGGGGATTACAACGGCTACACCTTC.

This clonotype has just a few counts. The chain uses TRBV12-3 or TRBV12-4 and TRBJ2-7; D gene uncertain. The CDR3 extends over 14 amino acids. Trimming shortened V by 1 base and J by 6 bases, and 13 bases separated the two germline ends. The CDR3 sequence is CASSLETYPGEQYF. The CDR3 DNA is TGTGCCAGCAGTTTAGAAACCTACCCGGGCGAGCAGTACTTC.

The sample holds one count of this clonotype. This chain connects TRBV6-1 to TRBJ2-5; no definite D call. This CDR3 has 13 residues. Germline loops: CDR1 MNHNS, CDR2 SASEGT. With 6 bases removed from V and 5 bases from J, the gap between germline ends came to 13 bases. CDR3 loop: CASSRDGFETQYF. CDR3 sequence (DNA): TGTGCCAGCAGCCGCGACGGCTTTGAGACCCAGTACTTC.

There are a few counts of this clonotype. V gene TRBV7-9 combines with J gene TRBJ2-1; 8 bases align to TRBD1. V was clipped by 3 bases and J by 0 bases; unmatched bases: 7. This CDR3 spans 17 amino acids. Per the germline V gene, CDR1 is SEHNR and CDR2 is FQNEAQ (reference sequence). CDR3 region: CASSFHRGFASYNEQFF. For the CDR3, the DNA is TGTGCCAGCAGCTTCCACAGGGGGTTTGCCTCCTACAATGAGCAGTTCTTC. Combining the CDR3 with reference TRBV7-9 and TRBJ2-1 gives the whole variable domain DTGVSQNPRHKITKRGQNVTFRCDPISEHNRLYWYRQTLGQGPEFLTYFQNEAQLEKSRLLSDRFSAERPKGSFSTLEIQRTEQGDSAMYLCASSFHRGFASYNEQFFGPGTRLTVL.

The rearrangement links TRBV5-1 to TRBJ2-5; 9 bases are shared with TRBD2. The CDR3 runs to 14 residues. V lost 4 bases, J lost 4 bases, and 5 bases stayed unmatched. In germline, CDR1 is SGHRS, CDR2 YFSETQ. The CDR3 is CASSQGTSRETQYF. The CDR3 DNA follows: TGCGCCAGCAGCCAGGGGACTAGCAGAGAGACCCAGTACTTC. The variable domain in full, completed from reference TRBV5-1 and TRBJ2-5, reads KAGVTQTPRYLIKTRGQQVTLSCSPISGHRSVSWYQQTPGQGLQFLFEYFSETQRNKGNFPGRFSGRQFSNSRSEMNVSTLELGDSALYLCASSQGTSRETQYFGPGTRLLVL.